What follows are 10 T cell receptor beta chains derived from one specimen sequenced in a study of response to subunit inactivated influenza vaccine. Using its own MiXCR run on the RT-PCR reads, TCRdb lists one record per CDR3 protein. Of some 480,000 distinct CDR3 sequences in the sample, roughly 11% were seen once. The sample consisted of PBMCs from blood, taken 40 to 50 days after vaccination. Receptor source: a man between 50 and 59 years old who received an inactivated influenza vaccine.

The chain is built from TRBV6-5 and TRBJ1-6; the match to TRBD1 covers 8 bases. Germline lookup yields CDR1 MNHEY and CDR2 SVGAGI. This CDR3 has 14 amino acids. Germline trimming cut 3 bases from V and 10 bases from J; bases unmatched to any gene: 5. CDR3 sequence: CASSYYRGASPLHF. Written as DNA, the CDR3 is TGTGCCAGCAGTTATTACAGGGGGGCCTCACCCCTCCACTTT.

This clonotype was seen many times. V usage is TRBV9 and J usage is TRBJ2-7, with D maybe TRBD1 (5 bases). The CDR3 runs 15 residues. The germline CDR1 and CDR2 sequences are SGDLS and YYNGEE. Trimming removed 0 bases at V and 3 bases at J, with 13 bases between. CDR3 protein: CASSVDGADLYEQYF. The CDR3 nucleotides are TGTGCCAGCAGCGTAGATGGGGCTGACCTCTACGAGCAGTACTTC.

The chain uses TRBV14 and TRBJ2-1; D is perhaps TRBD1 (5 bases). The CDR3 sequence is 16 residues long. V lost 5 bases, J lost 6 bases, and 20 bases lay in between. CDR1 is SGHDN and CDR2 is FVKESK in the germline V gene. The CDR3 DNA sequence: TGTGCCAGCAGCAAGGGAACCTCCAGGGCCTCCAATGAGCAGTTCTTC. It translates to CASSKGTSRASNEQFF.

The gene calls are TRBV27 and TRBJ2-2, with D uncertain. Germline assignment: CDR1 MNHEY and CDR2 SMNVEV (reference sequence). The length of the CDR3 is 15 residues. Trimming removed 3 bases at V and 0 bases at J, with 8 bases between. The CDR3 protein is CASSLSRANTGELFF. The CDR3 nucleotides read TGTGCCAGCAGTTTGAGCAGAGCGAACACCGGGGAGCTGTTTTTT.

This clonotype was counted a single time. The chain uses TRBV28 and TRBJ2-7; D may be TRBD2 (6 bases). From germline, CDR1 is MDHEN and CDR2 SYDVKM. The V end lost 9 bases, the J end lost 8 bases, and 17 bases lay between the germline ends. This CDR3 spans 12 amino acids. CDR3 sequence: CARSTGGEKQYF. The CDR3 coding sequence is TGTGCCAGAAGTACCGGGGGTGAGAAGCAGTACTTC.

Ten or more counts support this clonotype. The J gene is TRBJ2-5, the V gene TRBV6-5; D unresolved. Trimming took 0 bases from V and 4 from J, leaving 9 bases between them. Per the germline V gene, CDR1 is MNHEY and CDR2 is SVGAGI. This CDR3 region has 14 residues. The CDR3 region is CASSYSTFGETQYF. For the CDR3, the DNA is TGTGCCAGCAGTTACTCGACTTTTGGAGAGACCCAGTACTTC.

As to this clonotype: This may be a read error, as it is one base from a much larger clone. The chain combines TRBV9 with TRBJ1-6, with D uncertain. Germline V CDR1 and CDR2: SGDLS, YYNGEE. The CDR3 has 13 residues. V was shortened by 1 base and J by 8 bases, with 7 bases between the two germline ends. The CDR3 nucleotides read TGTGCCAGCAGCGTAACTATTGATTCACCCCTCCACTTT. Its protein product is CASSVTIDSPLHF.

The chain couples TRBV6-2 or TRBV6-3 to TRBJ2-7; the D is unclear. V gave up 10 bases and J gave up 3 bases, with 10 bases separating them. Germline assignment: CDR1 MNHEY and CDR2 SVGEGT. The CDR3 sequence is 11 residues long. CDR3 sequence (DNA): TGTGCCACCCGGTGGCACTACGAGCAGTACTTC. Residues: CATRWHYEQYF.

This clonotype has a handful of counts. The genes are TRBV10-3 and TRBJ2-7, with TRBD2 identical over 11 bases. Germline V gives CDR1 ENHRY, CDR2 SYGVKD. The CDR3 covers 15 residues. V shed 4 bases, J shed 4 bases, and the junction held 6 bases outside the gene matches. The CDR3 protein is CAISGTSGSGYEQYF. As DNA, the CDR3 is TGTGCCATCAGTGGCACTAGCGGGAGTGGATACGAGCAGTACTTC.

The rearrangement uses TRBV10-3 and TRBJ2-7, with D maybe TRBD1 (5 bases). The CDR3 consists of 13 residues. Germline V lookup: CDR1 ENHRY, CDR2 SYGVKD. V lost 2 bases, J lost 7 bases, and 12 bases lay in between. The CDR3 is CAISEAGSQEQYF. The CDR3 nucleotides are TGTGCCATCAGTGAGGCAGGGTCCCAAGAGCAGTACTTC.